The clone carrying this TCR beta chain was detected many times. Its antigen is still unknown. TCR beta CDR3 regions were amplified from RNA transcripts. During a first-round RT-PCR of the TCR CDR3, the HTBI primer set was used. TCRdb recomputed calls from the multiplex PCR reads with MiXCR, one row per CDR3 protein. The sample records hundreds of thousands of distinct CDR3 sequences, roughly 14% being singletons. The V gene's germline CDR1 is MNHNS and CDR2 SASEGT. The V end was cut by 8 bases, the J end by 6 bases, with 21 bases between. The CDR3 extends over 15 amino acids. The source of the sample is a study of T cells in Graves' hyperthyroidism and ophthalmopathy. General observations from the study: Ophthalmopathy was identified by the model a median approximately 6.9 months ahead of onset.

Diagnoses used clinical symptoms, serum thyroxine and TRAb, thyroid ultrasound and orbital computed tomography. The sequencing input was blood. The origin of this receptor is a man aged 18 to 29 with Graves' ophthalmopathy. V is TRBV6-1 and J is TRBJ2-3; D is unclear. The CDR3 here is CASGRRVDLPDTQYF. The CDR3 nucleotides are TGTGCCAGCGGTCGGAGAGTGGACCTACCGGATACGCAGTATTTT.